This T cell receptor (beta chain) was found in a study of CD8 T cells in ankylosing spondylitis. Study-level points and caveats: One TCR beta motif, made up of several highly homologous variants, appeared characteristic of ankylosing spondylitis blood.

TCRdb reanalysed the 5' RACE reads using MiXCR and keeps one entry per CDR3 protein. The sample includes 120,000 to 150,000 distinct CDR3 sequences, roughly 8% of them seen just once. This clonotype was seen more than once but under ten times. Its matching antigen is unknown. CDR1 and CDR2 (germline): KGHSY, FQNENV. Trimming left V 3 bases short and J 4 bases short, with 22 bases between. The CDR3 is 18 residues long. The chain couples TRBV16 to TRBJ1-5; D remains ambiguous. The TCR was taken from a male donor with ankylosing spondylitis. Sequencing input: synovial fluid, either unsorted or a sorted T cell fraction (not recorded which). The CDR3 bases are TGTGCCAGCAGCCAGCCGGGCCTGGGAGCCATGGGGAATCAGCCCCAGCATTTT. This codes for CASSQPGLGAMGNQPQHF.